The clone carrying this T cell receptor beta chain has only one observation. Its antigen is not identified. This CDR3 contains 13 residues. Deletions cut 6 bases from V and 6 bases from J, with 11 bases between. Germline CDR1 reads MNHEY; CDR2 reads SVGAGI. TCRdb's table, derived via immunoSEQ multiplex PCR, lists solely in-frame clones and lacks some. This sample has approximately 2,000,000 clones, with about 90% found just once. This entry comes from a study of shared clonotypes between healthy human individuals. Study findings and constraints: A generally larger estimated richness was seen in naive subsets than in memory subsets.

The TCR comes from a man between 18 and 35 years old in good health. Some clones in this sample may be carry-over from other donors' samples. Specimen: naive CD4+ T cells from PBMCs. Subset denoted: CD45RA+ positively selected. V gene TRBV6-5 combines with J gene TRBJ2-2, with D uncertain. The CDR3 DNA reads as TGTGCCAGCAGGAGGACCTCATCCGGGGAGCTGTTTTTT. This codes for CASRRTSSGELFF.